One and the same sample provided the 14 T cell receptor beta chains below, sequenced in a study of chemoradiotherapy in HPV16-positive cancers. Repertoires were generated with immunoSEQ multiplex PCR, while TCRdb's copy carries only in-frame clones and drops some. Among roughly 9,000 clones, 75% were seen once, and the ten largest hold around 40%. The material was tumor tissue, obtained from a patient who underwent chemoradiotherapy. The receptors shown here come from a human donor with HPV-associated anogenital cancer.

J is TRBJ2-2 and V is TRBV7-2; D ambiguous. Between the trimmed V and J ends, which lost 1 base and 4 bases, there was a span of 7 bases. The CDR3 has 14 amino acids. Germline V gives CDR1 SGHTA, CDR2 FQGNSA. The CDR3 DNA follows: TGTGCCAGCAGCTTAGGACGCCCCACCGGGGAGCTGTTTTTT. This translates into CASSLGRPTGELFF.

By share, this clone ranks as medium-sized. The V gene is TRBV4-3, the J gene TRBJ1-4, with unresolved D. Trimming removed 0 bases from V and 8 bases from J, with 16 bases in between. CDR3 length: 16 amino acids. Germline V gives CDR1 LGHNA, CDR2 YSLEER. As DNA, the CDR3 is TGCGCCAGCAGCCAAGATTCGTCGAAGGGCAGGGAAAAACTGTTTTTT. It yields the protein CASSQDSSKGREKLFF.

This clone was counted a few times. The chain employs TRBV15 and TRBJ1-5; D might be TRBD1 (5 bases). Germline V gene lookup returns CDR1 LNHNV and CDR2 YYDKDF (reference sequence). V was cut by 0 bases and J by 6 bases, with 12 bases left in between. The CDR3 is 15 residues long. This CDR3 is CATSRDSTGGQPQHF. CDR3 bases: TGTGCCACCAGCAGAGATAGCACCGGGGGTCAGCCCCAGCATTTT.

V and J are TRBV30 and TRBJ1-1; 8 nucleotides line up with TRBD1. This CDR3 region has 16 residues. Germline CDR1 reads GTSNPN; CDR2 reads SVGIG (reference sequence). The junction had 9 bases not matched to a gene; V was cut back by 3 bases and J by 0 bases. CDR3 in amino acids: CAWRRQGMSMNTEAFF. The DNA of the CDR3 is TGTGCCTGGAGGAGACAGGGGATGTCCATGAACACTGAAGCTTTCTTT.

The CDR3 here is CASSWELGGQETQYF. The CDR3 region has the DNA TGTGCCAGCAGCTGGGAGTTGGGAGGGCAAGAGACCCAGTACTTC. The chain has TRBV5-4 and TRBJ2-5; 7 bases fit TRBD2. CDR3 length: 15 residues. Germline V gene data show CDR1 as SGHNT and CDR2 as YYREEE (reference sequence). Germline trimming cut 3 bases from V and 2 bases from J; bases unmatched to any gene: 7.

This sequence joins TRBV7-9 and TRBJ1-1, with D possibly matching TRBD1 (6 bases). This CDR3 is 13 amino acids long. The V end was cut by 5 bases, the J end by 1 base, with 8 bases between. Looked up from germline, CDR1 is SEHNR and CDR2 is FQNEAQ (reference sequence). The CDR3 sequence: CASSPQGNTEAFF. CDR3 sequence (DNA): TGTGCCAGCAGCCCACAGGGGAACACTGAAGCTTTCTTT.

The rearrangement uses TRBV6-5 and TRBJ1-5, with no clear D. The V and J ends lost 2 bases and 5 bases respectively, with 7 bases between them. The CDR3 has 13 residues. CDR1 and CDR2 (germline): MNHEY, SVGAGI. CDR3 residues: CASSYPDYQPQHF. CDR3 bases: TGTGCCAGCAGTTACCCGGATTATCAGCCCCAGCATTTT.

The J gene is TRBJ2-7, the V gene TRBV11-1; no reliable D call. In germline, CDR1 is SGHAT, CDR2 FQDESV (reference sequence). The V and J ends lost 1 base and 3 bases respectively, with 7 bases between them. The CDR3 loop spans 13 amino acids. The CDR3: CASSLVGYYEQYF. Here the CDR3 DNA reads TGTGCCAGCAGCTTAGTGGGGTACTACGAGCAGTACTTC.

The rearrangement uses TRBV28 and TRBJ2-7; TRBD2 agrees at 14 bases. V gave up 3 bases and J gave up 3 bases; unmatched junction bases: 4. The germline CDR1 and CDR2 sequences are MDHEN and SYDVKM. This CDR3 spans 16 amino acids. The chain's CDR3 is CASSFGGTSGGYEQYV. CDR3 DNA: TGTGCCAGCAGTTTCGGGGGGACTAGCGGGGGCTACGAGCAGTACGTC.

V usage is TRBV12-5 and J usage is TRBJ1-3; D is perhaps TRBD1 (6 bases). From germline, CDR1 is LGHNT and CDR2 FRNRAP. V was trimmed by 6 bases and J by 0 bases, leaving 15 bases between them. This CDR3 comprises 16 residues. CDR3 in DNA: TGTGCTAGTGGCCCCACAGGGTTCCTCTCTGGAAACACCATATATTTT. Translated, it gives CASGPTGFLSGNTIYF.

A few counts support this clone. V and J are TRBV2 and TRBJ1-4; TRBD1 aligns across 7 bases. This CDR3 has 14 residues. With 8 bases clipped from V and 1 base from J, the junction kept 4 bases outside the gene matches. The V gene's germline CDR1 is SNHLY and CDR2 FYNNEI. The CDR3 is CASGPGGTNEKLFF. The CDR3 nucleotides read TGTGCCAGCGGTCCAGGGGGAACTAATGAAAAACTGTTTTTT.

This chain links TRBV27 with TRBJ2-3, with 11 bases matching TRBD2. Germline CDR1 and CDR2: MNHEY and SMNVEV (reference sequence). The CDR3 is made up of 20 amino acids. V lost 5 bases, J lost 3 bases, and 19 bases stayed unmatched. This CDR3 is CASSPAPFTSGRSRTDTQYF. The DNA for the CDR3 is TGTGCCAGCAGTCCCGCCCCCTTTACTAGCGGGAGATCAAGGACAGATACGCAGTATTTT.

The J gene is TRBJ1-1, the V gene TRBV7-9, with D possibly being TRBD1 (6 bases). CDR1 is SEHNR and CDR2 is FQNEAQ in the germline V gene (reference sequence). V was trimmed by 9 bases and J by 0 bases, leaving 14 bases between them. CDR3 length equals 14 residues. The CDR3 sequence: CASTTTGVNTEAFF. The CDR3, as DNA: TGTGCCAGTACCACGACAGGAGTGAACACTGAAGCTTTCTTT.

This CDR3 is CASSAKSRGGEQYF. The CDR3 DNA reads TGCGCCAGCAGTGCAAAGTCCCGGGGGGGCGAGCAGTACTTC. V usage is TRBV10-1 and J usage is TRBJ2-7; 8 bases agree with TRBD2. This CDR3 is built from 14 residues. Germline-derived CDR1 and CDR2 are WNHNN and SYGVQD (reference sequence). The V segment lost 4 bases and the J segment 6 bases; nucleotides outside the gene matches: 8.